Below are 18 T cell receptor beta chains sequenced from a single sample in a study of blood T cell repertoires in COVID-19. Generated by immunoSEQ multiplex PCR, the TCRdb table keeps only in-frame clones and is missing some. The sample contains about 90,000 clones, roughly 90% of which appear only once. Sequenced sample: peripheral blood. The receptor set was obtained from a man aged 45 to 65 with COVID-19, enrolled during active disease.

This clone was counted once. The rearrangement links TRBV28 to TRBJ2-1; D possibly corresponds to TRBD1 (6 bases). V was clipped by 1 base and J by 10 bases, with 11 bases between them. This CDR3 comprises 13 residues. Per the germline V gene, CDR1 is MDHEN and CDR2 is SYDVKM. The CDR3 protein is CASSLSDDREQFF. CDR3 coding DNA: TGTGCCAGCAGTTTATCCGACGACAGGGAGCAGTTCTTC. The entire variable domain, with the rest obtained from reference TRBV28 and TRBJ2-1, is as follows: DVKVTQSSRYLVKRTGEKVFLECVQDMDHENMFWYRQDPGLGLRLIYFSYDVKMKEKGDIPEGYSVSREKKERFSLILESASTNQTSMYLCASSLSDDREQFFGPGTRLTVL.

On this clone: Other DNA sequences within the sample encode an identical CDR3. The chain is built from TRBV7-3 and TRBJ1-1; tentatively, D is TRBD1 (6 bases). This CDR3 contains 13 residues. Trimming took 4 bases from V and 1 from J, leaving 7 bases between them. Per germline, CDR1 SGHTA and CDR2 FQGTGA. The CDR3 spells CASSSQGNTEAFF. In nucleotides, the CDR3 is TGTGCCAGCAGCTCACAGGGGAACACTGAAGCTTTCTTT.

This sequence joins TRBV11-2 and TRBJ2-7; TRBD2 aligns across 10 bases. The trim removed 1 base at V and 3 bases at J, leaving 0 bases unmatched. The germline V gene has CDR1 SGHAT and CDR2 FQNNGV. This CDR3 region has 14 residues. The CDR3 is CASSLVAGGYEQYF. In DNA form, the CDR3 reads TGTGCCAGCAGCTTAGTAGCGGGGGGCTACGAGCAGTACTTC.

This chain joins TRBV5-1 and TRBJ1-1; the match to TRBD1 covers 9 bases. V lost 4 bases, J lost 5 bases, and 9 bases stayed unmatched. The CDR3 has 15 residues. Looked up from germline, CDR1 is SGHRS and CDR2 is YFSETQ. For the CDR3, the DNA is TGCGCCAGCAGCCCAACAGGGGGCGCGTATACTGAAGCTTTCTTT. Translation: CASSPTGGAYTEAFF.

The chain links TRBV7-3 to TRBJ2-7; 7 bases match TRBD1. This CDR3 has 14 residues. The germline gives CDR1 SGHTA, CDR2 FQGTGA. Trimming took 3 bases from V and 3 from J; bases not matched to a gene: 5. This CDR3 is CASSFQAGGYEQYF. The CDR3 DNA reads as TGTGCCAGCAGCTTCCAGGCAGGGGGCTACGAGCAGTACTTC.

In this sample, this clone turned up once. V gene TRBV3-1 (or the pseudogene TRBV3-2) combines with J gene TRBJ2-1; D remains unclear. V was shortened by 2 bases and J by 8 bases, with 13 bases between the two germline ends. The length of the CDR3 is 14 residues. The germline CDR1 and CDR2 sequences are LGHDT and YNNKEL (reference sequence). The CDR3 spells CASSQPPSEDEQFF. The CDR3 nucleotides are TGTGCCAGCAGCCAACCCCCTTCCGAGGATGAGCAGTTCTTC.

This sequence joins TRBV28 and TRBJ1-2; 8 bases align to TRBD1. Germline assignment: CDR1 MDHEN and CDR2 SYDVKM. The CDR3 contains 15 residues. Trimming took 1 base from V and 4 from J; bases not matched to a gene: 5. CDR3 amino acids: CASSLLRQGFYGYTF. The CDR3 DNA reads TGTGCCAGCAGTTTATTGCGACAGGGGTTCTATGGCTACACCTTC.

This chain joins TRBV2 and TRBJ2-5; 7 bases fit TRBD1. CDR1 is SNHLY, CDR2 FYNNEI, per germline. V lost 0 bases to trimming and J lost 1 base; unmatched junction nucleotides: 2. The CDR3 covers 15 residues. The CDR3 DNA reads as TGTGCCAGCAGTGAAGCGAGGACAGGCCAAGAGACCCAGTACTTC. Its translation: CASSEARTGQETQYF.

The rearrangement links TRBV6-2 or TRBV6-3 to TRBJ2-7, with D possibly being TRBD1 (5 bases). The germline V and J ends were trimmed by 2 bases and 2 bases, with 10 bases remaining between them. Germline V gives CDR1 MNHEY, CDR2 SVGEGT. The CDR3 is 14 amino acids. CDR3: CASSYLQGAYEQYF. CDR3 bases: TGTGCCAGCAGTTACCTCCAGGGCGCCTACGAGCAGTACTTC.

The chain couples TRBV2 to TRBJ2-7, with D perhaps TRBD1 (6 bases). The CDR3 is made up of 13 amino acids. V was cut by 3 bases and J by 5 bases, with 11 bases left in between. CDR1 and CDR2 from the germline V gene are SNHLY and FYNNEI. CDR3 sequence reads: CASSDTGMHEQYF. The DNA for the CDR3 is TGTGCCAGCAGTGATACAGGGATGCACGAGCAGTACTTC. The full variable domain, in which reference TRBV2 and TRBJ2-7 provide the parts outside the CDR3, is EPEVTQTPSHQVTQMGQEVILRCVPISNHLYFYWYRQILGQKVEFLVSFYNNEISEKSEIFDDQFSVERPDGSNFTLKIRSTKLEDSAMYFCASSDTGMHEQYFGPGTRLTVT.

The DNA for the CDR3 is TGTGCCAGCAGCCCCGGGAACGCCCCCTACGAGCAGTACTTC. Its translation is CASSPGNAPYEQYF. The chain links TRBV28 to TRBJ2-7; D is possibly TRBD2 (5 bases). Germline loops: CDR1 MDHEN, CDR2 SYDVKM. Trimming left V 6 bases short and J 2 bases short, with 14 bases between. The CDR3 runs to 14 residues.

V and J are TRBV19 and TRBJ1-5; D not resolved. Trimming left V 7 bases short and J 3 bases short, with 13 bases between. The CDR3 extends over 14 amino acids. Germline CDR1 is LNHDA and CDR2 is SQIVND (reference sequence). CDR3 amino acids: CASMGTSYNQPQHF. The CDR3 DNA is TGTGCCAGTATGGGCACCAGCTACAATCAGCCCCAGCATTTT.

This clone was detected a few times. The chain carries TRBV5-1 and TRBJ1-3; the match to TRBD1 covers 7 bases. With V trimmed by 4 bases and J by 0 bases, 4 bases remained unmatched. Germline CDR1 SGHRS, CDR2 YFSETQ. This CDR3 is built from 15 residues. CDR3 nucleotide sequence: TGCGCCAGCAGCCAGGGGGGAGACTCTGGAAACACCATATATTTT. As protein: CASSQGGDSGNTIYF.

J is TRBJ2-6 and V is TRBV18; 9 nucleotides match TRBD1. Germline V CDR1 and CDR2: KGHSH, LQKENI. This CDR3 is built from 18 residues. Trimming at V came to 4 bases and at J to 4 bases, leaving 11 bases not matched to a gene. For the CDR3, the DNA is TGTGCCAGCTCACGATACGACAGGGGGGTAACGGGGGCCAACGTCCTGACTTTC. Protein sequence: CASSRYDRGVTGANVLTF.

V is TRBV12-1 and J is TRBJ1-2; the table's D call of TRBD1 was not tested on the DNA. TRBV12-1 is a documented pseudogene. The CDR3 is 16 amino acids. In nucleotides, the CDR3 is TGTGCCAGCACCTACCAGGGACAGGCTGCCGACTATGGCTACACCTTC. It is translated as CASTYQGQAADYGYTF.

This clone was counted a single time. The CDR3 coding sequence is TGTGCCAGCAGCCCCGGGACATATGAAAAACTGTTTTTT. Protein sequence: CASSPGTYEKLFF. This rearrangement joins TRBV5-4 to TRBJ1-4, with D possibly TRBD1 on 6 matching bases. The CDR3 totals 13 residues. CDR1 is SGHNT and CDR2 is YYREEE in the germline V gene (reference sequence). Trimming cost V 4 bases and J 6 bases, with 10 bases left between them.

The sample holds one count of this clone. The chain combines TRBV12-3 or TRBV12-4 with TRBJ1-3, with unresolved D. The CDR3 loop spans 13 amino acids. The ends were cut back, 7 bases at V and 3 bases at J, with 10 bases in the middle. The CDR3 nucleotides read TGTGCCAGCATAAACACGGGTGGAAACACCATATATTTT. Protein: CASINTGGNTIYF.

The V gene is TRBV25-1, the J gene TRBJ1-2; D is uncertain. In germline, CDR1 is MGHDK, CDR2 SYGVNS. This CDR3 has 13 residues. Between the trimmed V and J ends, which lost 5 bases and 4 bases, there was a span of 11 bases. The CDR3 nucleotides read TGTGCCAGCAGTAATGAAGGAGTCTATGGCTACACCTTC. Translated, it gives CASSNEGVYGYTF.